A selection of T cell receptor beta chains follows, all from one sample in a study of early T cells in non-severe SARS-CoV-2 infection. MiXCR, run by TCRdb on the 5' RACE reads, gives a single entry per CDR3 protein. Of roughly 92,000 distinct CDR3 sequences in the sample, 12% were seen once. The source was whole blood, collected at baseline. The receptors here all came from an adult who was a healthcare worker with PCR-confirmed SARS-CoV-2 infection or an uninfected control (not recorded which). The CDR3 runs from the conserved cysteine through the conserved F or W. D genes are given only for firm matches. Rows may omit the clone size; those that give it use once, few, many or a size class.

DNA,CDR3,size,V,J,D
TGTGCCAGCAGTCGTTCACGTTCGAGCTCCTATAATTCACCCCTCCACTTT,CASSRSRSSSYNSPLHF,.,TRBV6-5,TRBJ1-6,.
TGTGCCAGCAGCCAAGTTTCTAGGGAGGCGACCCAGTACTTC,CASSQVSREATQYF,.,TRBV3-1,TRBJ2-5,.
TGTGCCAGCAGCTTAAAAAAGACCGGGACAGTGAATTCACCCCTCCACTTT,CASSLKKTGTVNSPLHF,few,TRBV11-2,TRBJ1-6,TRBD1
TGTGCCAGCAACCCACGCCCCCAACCCCTTGGGGAGCTGTTTTTT,CASNPRPQPLGELFF,few,TRBV12-3/TRBV12-4,TRBJ2-2,.
TGCAGTGCTAGAGATTCTTACAGGGAATACGAGCAGTACTTC,CSARDSYREYEQYF,.,TRBV20-1,TRBJ2-7,.
TGTGCCAGCAGCCAAGATATCCGCGGGGAGCTGTTTTTT,CASSQDIRGELFF,.,TRBV14,TRBJ2-2,.
TGTGCCACCAGTGATACGCGGGACGACACCGGGGAGCTGTTTTTT,CATSDTRDDTGELFF,.,TRBV24-1,TRBJ2-2,.
TGTGCCAGCAGCCCATTCCATACCTTTGGGGACACTGAAGCTTTCTTT,CASSPFHTFGDTEAFF,few,TRBV5-8,TRBJ1-1,.
TGTGCCACCAGTGATTCCGTTAGCGGGACTAGCACAGATACGCAGTATTTT,CATSDSVSGTSTDTQYF,few,TRBV24-1,TRBJ2-3,TRBD2
TGTGCCACCAGTGATTTGGGACAGGACACAGATACGCAGTATTTT,CATSDLGQDTDTQYF,.,TRBV24-1,TRBJ2-3,TRBD1
TGCAGTGCTAGAGATCCGACTAGCGGCAACTACAATGAGCAGTTCTTC,CSARDPTSGNYNEQFF,few,TRBV20-1,TRBJ2-1,TRBD2
TGTGCCAGCAGTTATGCCAGGGGCTACGAGCAGTACTTC,CASSYARGYEQYF,many,TRBV6-2/TRBV6-3,TRBJ2-7,.
TGTGCCAGCAGTTCCCCGGGAGGGACGGGGTACGAGCAGTACTTC,CASSSPGGTGYEQYF,.,TRBV6-6,TRBJ2-7,TRBD2
TGTGCCAGTAGTGGATGGACTAGCGGGAGAACAGATACGCAGTATTTT,CASSGWTSGRTDTQYF,many,TRBV19,TRBJ2-3,TRBD2
TGTGCCATCAGTGACCTAGCGGGAGCCGGTGAGCAGTTCTTC,CAISDLAGAGEQFF,few,TRBV10-3,TRBJ2-1,TRBD2
TGTGCCAGCACACCCCGCGGTAATAACAATGAGCAGTTCTTC,CASTPRGNNNEQFF,few,TRBV12-3/TRBV12-4,TRBJ2-1,.
TGTGCCAGCAGTGACCCTAGCGGGAGGGCAGATACGCAGTATTTT,CASSDPSGRADTQYF,few,TRBV2,TRBJ2-3,TRBD2
TGTGCCAGCACCCCCACAGGCCTAACCGACACAGATACGCAGTATTTT,CASTPTGLTDTDTQYF,.,TRBV21-1,TRBJ2-3,.
TGTGCCAGCAGCCCAGGGCTTGTAAGGTCCTACGAGCAGTACTTC,CASSPGLVRSYEQYF,many,TRBV14,TRBJ2-7,.